The 26 T cell receptor beta chains reported below all come from one sample, sequenced in a study of T-cell memory formation after mild COVID-19. TCRdb reprocessed the 5' RACE reads with MiXCR, giving one entry per CDR3 protein. The sample has approximately 290,000 distinct CDR3 sequences, roughly 15% seen once. Sequencing was performed on PBMCs or a T cell subset sorted from them (not recorded which). These receptors were collected from a man between 18 and 29 years old who had mild COVID-19 (a few samples of this study predate the infection). Cell type and time point are not known.

This clonotype was recorded a few times. The chain uses TRBV9 and TRBJ2-1, with 10 bases aligning to TRBD1. The length of the CDR3 is 15 residues. CDR1 is SGDLS, CDR2 YYNGEE, per germline. V shed 4 bases, J shed 4 bases, and the junction held 5 bases outside the gene matches. The CDR3, as DNA: TGTGCCAGCAGCAGCCGGGACAGGGGATACAATGAGCAGTTCTTC. Its translation: CASSSRDRGYNEQFF.

The chain joins TRBV7-2 to TRBJ1-1, with D hard to call. CDR3 length equals 16 residues. Trimming removed 1 base at V and 1 base at J, with 13 bases between. Germline assignment: CDR1 SGHTA and CDR2 FQGNSA. The CDR3 here is CASSLGAKLGNTEAFF. The CDR3 DNA sequence: TGTGCCAGCAGCTTAGGGGCCAAGTTGGGGAACACTGAAGCTTTCTTT.

This clonotype showed up many times. As DNA, the CDR3 is TGTGCCAGCAGTTTGTGGGGACGTCAGCCCCAGCATTTT. Protein product: CASSLWGRQPQHF. The genes are TRBV12-3 or TRBV12-4 and TRBJ1-5; tentatively, D is TRBD1 (5 bases). The CDR3 length is 13 residues. Trimming took off 3 bases at V and 6 bases at J, with 9 bases between the two ends.

V and J are TRBV5-1 and TRBJ1-2; the D gene is possibly TRBD1 (5 bases). Germline lookup yields CDR1 SGHRS and CDR2 YFSETQ. The CDR3 covers 14 residues. V was shortened by 4 bases and J by 3 bases, with 13 bases between the two germline ends. As DNA, the CDR3 is TGCGCCAGCAGCCGGGACGGAGCGGACTATGGCTACACCTTC. It encodes CASSRDGADYGYTF.

This clonotype was found a few times. The rearrangement joins TRBV5-1 to TRBJ2-1; 15 bases agree with TRBD2. The CDR3 loop spans 14 amino acids. After removal of 5 bases from V and 7 bases from J, the junction contained 1 base not matched to a gene. The germline gives CDR1 SGHRS, CDR2 YFSETQ. CDR3 DNA: TGCGCCAGCAGAGGGACTAGCGGGGGGAATGAGCAGTTCTTC. Protein: CASRGTSGGNEQFF.

The chain recombines TRBV29-1 with TRBJ2-5, with 7 bases that match TRBD2. Per the germline V gene, CDR1 is SQVTM and CDR2 is ANQGSEA. V lost 4 bases, J lost 3 bases, and 8 bases stayed unmatched. The CDR3 length is 14 residues. CDR3: CSVAPQGGEETQYF. The CDR3 DNA sequence: TGCAGCGTTGCCCCCCAGGGAGGGGAAGAGACCCAGTACTTC.

This clonotype was picked up many times. This chain joins TRBV18 and TRBJ2-7, with D tentatively TRBD1 or TRBD2 (5 bases each). The V end was cut by 6 bases, the J end by 0 bases, with 30 bases between. This CDR3 comprises 20 residues. CDR1 is KGHSH and CDR2 is LQKENI in the germline V gene. The CDR3 DNA is TGTGCCAGCTCGACTACCGGGACGGCCCCATCTAACCAGAGCTCCTACGAGCAGTACGTC. Amino acid sequence: CASSTTGTAPSNQSSYEQYV.

This clonotype was detected a few times. The V gene is TRBV7-9, the J gene TRBJ2-5; TRBD1 matches at 11 bases. Per the germline V gene, CDR1 is SEHNR and CDR2 is FQNEAQ (reference sequence). This CDR3 is built from 15 residues. V trimming: 4 bases; J trimming: 1 base; junction bases outside the gene matches: 2. The CDR3 DNA reads TGTGCCAGCAGCTCGGACAGGGGGCCCCAAGAGACCCAGTACTTC. Translation: CASSSDRGPQETQYF.

The chain joins TRBV12-3 or TRBV12-4 to TRBJ1-5, with 7 nucleotides matching TRBD1. This CDR3 is built from 17 residues. The V gene end was trimmed by 5 bases and the J gene end by 0 bases; junction bases not matched to a gene: 10. CDR3 protein: CASSTSDRESSNQPQHF. In DNA, the CDR3 is TGTGCCAGCAGTACCTCCGACAGGGAATCTAGCAATCAGCCCCAGCATTTT.

This clonotype was seen repeatedly, ten times or more. The rearrangement joins TRBV5-1 to TRBJ2-2; the match to TRBD2 covers 8 bases. This CDR3 contains 17 residues. The V gene's germline CDR1 is SGHRS and CDR2 YFSETQ. V shed 1 base and J 0 bases; nucleotides not matched to a gene: 5. CDR3 sequence: CASSLSSGFANTGELFF. The CDR3 DNA reads as TGCGCCAGCAGCTTGTCTAGCGGGTTCGCGAACACCGGGGAGCTGTTTTTT.

The CDR3 spells CASKGGGETQYF. The CDR3 DNA reads TGTGCCAGTAAAGGGGGTGGGGAGACCCAGTACTTC. The J gene is TRBJ2-5, the V gene TRBV6-5, with a weak D call TRBD1 (6 bases). The V gene lost 9 bases and the J gene lost 5 bases, with 13 bases spanning the gap. The CDR3 length is 12 residues. CDR1 and CDR2 (germline): MNHEY, SVGAGI.

J is TRBJ2-3 and V is TRBV10-3; 12 bases map to TRBD2. CDR1 ENHRY and CDR2 SYGVKD come from the germline V gene. The V gene end was trimmed by 4 bases and the J gene end by 4 bases; junction bases not matched to a gene: 12. This CDR3 has 18 residues. CDR3 protein: CAISGPSGGAVFPDTQYF. Here the CDR3 DNA reads TGTGCCATCAGTGGGCCTAGCGGGGGGGCCGTCTTTCCAGATACGCAGTATTTT.

The chain has TRBV7-2 and TRBJ1-2; D may be TRBD1 (5 bases). In germline, CDR1 is SGHTA, CDR2 FQGNSA. The CDR3 has 15 residues. The V and J ends lost 1 base and 4 bases respectively, with 13 bases between them. DNA for the CDR3: TGTGCCAGCAGCTTAGTAACGCAGGGCGGCTATGGCTACACCTTC. Residues: CASSLVTQGGYGYTF.

CDR3 amino acids: CSAKIPRSSYNEQFF. DNA for the CDR3: TGCAGTGCCAAGATCCCCAGAAGCTCCTACAATGAGCAGTTCTTC. This rearrangement joins TRBV20-1 to TRBJ2-1; no firm D call. Trimming shortened V by 6 bases and J by 0 bases, and 15 bases separated the two germline ends. CDR1 and CDR2 from the germline V gene are DFQATT and SNEGSKA (reference sequence). The CDR3 spans 15 residues.

This clonotype has only one observation. J is TRBJ1-2 and V is TRBV4-2; D might be TRBD1 (6 bases). Germline CDR1 and CDR2: LGHNA and YNFKEQ. V was clipped by 4 bases and J by 3 bases, with 15 bases between them. The length of the CDR3 is 15 residues. The CDR3 loop is CASSPGGASDYGYTF. The DNA for the CDR3 is TGTGCCAGCAGCCCCGGGGGGGCCTCGGACTATGGCTACACCTTC.

The sample holds a few counts of this clonotype. The chain has TRBV13 and TRBJ2-7, with 7 nucleotides matching TRBD1. This CDR3 has 15 amino acids. V shed 5 bases and J 1 base; nucleotides not matched to a gene: 8. The germline CDR1 and CDR2 sequences are PRHDT and FYEKMQ (reference sequence). CDR3 in amino acids: CASSRQGVRSYEQYV. CDR3 sequence (DNA): TGTGCCAGCAGCCGACAGGGCGTGAGGTCCTACGAGCAGTACGTC.

The J gene is TRBJ1-2, the V gene TRBV7-2; a weak D match, TRBD1 (6 bases). V was pared by 7 bases and J by 6 bases, with 24 bases between. The CDR3 runs 16 residues. Looked up from germline, CDR1 is SGHTA and CDR2 is FQGNSA. Here the CDR3 reads CASTLDWGADLDGYTF. Here the CDR3 DNA reads TGTGCCAGCACCCTGGATTGGGGGGCGGACCTCGATGGCTACACCTTC.

This clonotype came up a few times. This chain links TRBV6-5 with TRBJ1-6; 7 nucleotides match TRBD1. V trimming: 6 bases; J trimming: 9 bases; junction bases outside the gene matches: 20. Germline values: CDR1 MNHEY, CDR2 SVGAGI. CDR3 length equals 18 residues. The chain's CDR3 is CASSRALGQAGGISPLHF. CDR3 nucleotides: TGTGCCAGCAGCCGGGCTCTCGGACAGGCCGGAGGGATTTCACCCCTCCACTTT.

This clonotype was counted between two and nine times. The rearrangement uses TRBV20-1 and TRBJ2-7; the D is unclear. The germline V gene encodes CDR1 DFQATT and CDR2 SNEGSKA (reference sequence). V lost 0 bases and J lost 6, with 12 bases in between. The CDR3 is made up of 13 amino acids. The CDR3 loop reads CSARDQREREQYV. CDR3 DNA sequence: TGCAGTGCTAGAGATCAAAGGGAACGCGAGCAGTACGTC.

This clonotype was observed a few times. The V gene is TRBV21-1, the J gene TRBJ2-7. TRBV21-1 is a documented pseudogene. CDR3 length: 13 residues. CDR3 bases: TGTGCCAGCAGCAAGGGTAAGGCCTCCGAGCAGTACGTC. Its translation is CASSKGKASEQYV.

This clonotype was counted a few times. The J gene is TRBJ2-4, the V gene TRBV5-1; TRBD2 might be the D (7 bases). Per the germline V gene, CDR1 is SGHRS and CDR2 is YFSETQ. V dropped 1 base and J dropped 7 bases, with 15 bases sitting between them. The CDR3 extends over 15 amino acids. In DNA form, the CDR3 reads TGCGCCAGCAGCTTGAGCCCCGAGGGGGGGAACATTCAGTACTTC. Translation: CASSLSPEGGNIQYF.

This clonotype was found a few times. The chain links TRBV4-1 to TRBJ1-6; tentatively, D is TRBD1 (5 bases). Germline loops: CDR1 MGHRA, CDR2 YSYEKL. Trimming left V 4 bases short and J 2 bases short, with 15 bases between. The CDR3 totals 17 residues. This CDR3 reads CASSPHRDRTYNSPLHF. In DNA form, the CDR3 reads TGCGCCAGCAGCCCCCACCGGGACCGTACCTATAATTCACCCCTCCACTTT.

This chain links TRBV6-2 or TRBV6-3 with TRBJ2-3; 8 bases are a match to TRBD2. Germline V gene data show CDR1 as MNHEY and CDR2 as SVGEGT. The CDR3 extends over 17 amino acids. V gave up 6 bases and J gave up 2 bases; unmatched junction bases: 13. DNA of the CDR3: TGTGCCAGCAGGAACCGGACTAGCCCGAGATTCACAGATACGCAGTATTTT. It encodes CASRNRTSPRFTDTQYF.

The chain combines TRBV3-1 with TRBJ1-6; 7 bases match TRBD1. The CDR3 is made up of 15 amino acids. Germline V gene sequence: CDR1 LGHDT, CDR2 YNNKEL (reference sequence). V was pared by 5 bases and J by 10 bases, with 11 bases of the junction left unmatched. CDR3 in DNA: TGTGCCAGCAGCACCCGGGACAGCGGAAGGTCACCCCTCCACTTT. This sequence encodes CASSTRDSGRSPLHF.

This clonotype was seen just once. The chain is built from TRBV27 and TRBJ1-5; no definite D call. CDR3 length: 13 residues. Germline CDR1 reads MNHEY; CDR2 reads SMNVEV (reference sequence). V lost 6 bases and J 3 bases, leaving 9 bases between the germline ends. As DNA, the CDR3 is TGTGCCAGCAGGCGAGGCCCCAATCAGCCCCAGCATTTT. It is translated as CASRRGPNQPQHF.

The CDR3 sequence: CASTGGQGGNTEAFF. The CDR3 DNA is TGTGCCAGCACCGGAGGACAGGGGGGGAACACTGAAGCTTTCTTT. The chain combines TRBV9 with TRBJ1-1; 10 bases are a match to TRBD1. This CDR3 comprises 15 residues. The V and J ends lost 6 bases and 1 base, in that order; junction bases with no gene match: 6. Germline CDR1 SGDLS, CDR2 YYNGEE.